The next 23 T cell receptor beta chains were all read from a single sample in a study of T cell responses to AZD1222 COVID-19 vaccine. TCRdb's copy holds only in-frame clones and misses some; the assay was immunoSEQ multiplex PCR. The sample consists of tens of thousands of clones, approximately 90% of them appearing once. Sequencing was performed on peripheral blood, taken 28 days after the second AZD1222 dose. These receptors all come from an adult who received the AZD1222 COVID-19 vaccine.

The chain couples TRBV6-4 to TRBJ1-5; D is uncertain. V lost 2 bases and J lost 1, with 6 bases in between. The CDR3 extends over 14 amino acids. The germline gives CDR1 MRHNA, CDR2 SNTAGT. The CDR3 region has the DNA TGTGCCAGCAGTGACGGAGGGAGCAATCAGCCCCAGCATTTT. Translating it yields CASSDGGSNQPQHF.

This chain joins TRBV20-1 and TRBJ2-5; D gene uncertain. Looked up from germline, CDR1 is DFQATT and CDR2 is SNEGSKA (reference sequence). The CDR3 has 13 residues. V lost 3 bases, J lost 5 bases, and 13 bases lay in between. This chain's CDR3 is CSASLPSRETQYF. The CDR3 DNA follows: TGCAGTGCTAGTCTTCCCTCTAGGGAGACCCAGTACTTC.

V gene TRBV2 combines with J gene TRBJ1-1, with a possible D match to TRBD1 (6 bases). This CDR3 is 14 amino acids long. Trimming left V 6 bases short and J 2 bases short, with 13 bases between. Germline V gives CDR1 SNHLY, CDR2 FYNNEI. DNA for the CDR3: TGTGCCAGCAGCCCGACGACAGGTAACACTGAAGCTTTCTTT. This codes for CASSPTTGNTEAFF.

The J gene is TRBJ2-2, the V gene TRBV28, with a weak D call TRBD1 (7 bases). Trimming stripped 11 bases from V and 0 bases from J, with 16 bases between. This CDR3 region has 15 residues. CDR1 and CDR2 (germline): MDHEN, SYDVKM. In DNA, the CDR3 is TGTGCCTCCGGAGGCGGGACAGCGAACACCGGGGAGCTGTTTTTT. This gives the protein CASGGGTANTGELFF.

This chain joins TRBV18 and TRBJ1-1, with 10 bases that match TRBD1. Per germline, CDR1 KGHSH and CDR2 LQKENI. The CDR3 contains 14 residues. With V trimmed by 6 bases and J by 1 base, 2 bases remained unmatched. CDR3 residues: CASSRTGGNTEAFF. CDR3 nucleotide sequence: TGTGCCAGCTCCAGGACAGGGGGGAACACTGAAGCTTTCTTT.

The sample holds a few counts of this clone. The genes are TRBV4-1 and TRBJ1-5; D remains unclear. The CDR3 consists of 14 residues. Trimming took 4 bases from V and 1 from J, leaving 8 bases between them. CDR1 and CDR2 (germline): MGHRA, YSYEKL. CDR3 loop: CASSPPDSNQPQHF. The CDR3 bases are TGCGCCAGCAGCCCACCGGACAGCAATCAGCCCCAGCATTTT.

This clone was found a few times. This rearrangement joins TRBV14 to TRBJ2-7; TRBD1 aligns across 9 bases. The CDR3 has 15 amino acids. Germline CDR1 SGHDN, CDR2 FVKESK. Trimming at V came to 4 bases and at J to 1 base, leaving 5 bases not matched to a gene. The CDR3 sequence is CASSPGGQGSYEQYF. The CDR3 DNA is TGTGCCAGCAGCCCGGGGGGACAGGGATCCTACGAGCAGTACTTC.

DNA for the CDR3: TGCAGTGCTAGTTCTTTGGGACTAGAGATGTCTGCCAAAAACATTCAGTACTTC. Protein product: CSASSLGLEMSAKNIQYF. The V and J genes are TRBV20-1 and TRBJ2-4, with 8 nucleotides matching TRBD2. V lost 3 bases, J lost 1 base, and 14 bases stayed unmatched. The CDR3 runs 18 residues. The germline gives CDR1 DFQATT, CDR2 SNEGSKA (reference sequence).

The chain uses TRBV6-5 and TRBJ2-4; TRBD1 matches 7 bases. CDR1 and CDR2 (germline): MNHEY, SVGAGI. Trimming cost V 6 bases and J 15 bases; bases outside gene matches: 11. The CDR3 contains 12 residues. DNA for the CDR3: TGTGCCAGCAGGGTAGGGGACAGTATATGGTACTTC. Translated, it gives CASRVGDSIWYF.

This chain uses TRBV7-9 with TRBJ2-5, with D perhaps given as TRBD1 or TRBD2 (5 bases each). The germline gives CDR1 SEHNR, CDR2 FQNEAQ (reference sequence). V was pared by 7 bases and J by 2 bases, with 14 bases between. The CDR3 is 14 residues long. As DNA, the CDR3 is TGTGCCAGCACGAAGGGGACCATACAAGAGACCCAGTACTTC. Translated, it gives CASTKGTIQETQYF.

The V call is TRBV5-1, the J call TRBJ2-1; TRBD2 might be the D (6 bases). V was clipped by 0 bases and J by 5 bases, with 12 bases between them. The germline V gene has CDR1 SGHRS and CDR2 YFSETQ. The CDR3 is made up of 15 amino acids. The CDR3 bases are TGCGCCAGCAGCTTGGTTGGGGGACTCCACAATGAGCAGTTCTTC. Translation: CASSLVGGLHNEQFF.

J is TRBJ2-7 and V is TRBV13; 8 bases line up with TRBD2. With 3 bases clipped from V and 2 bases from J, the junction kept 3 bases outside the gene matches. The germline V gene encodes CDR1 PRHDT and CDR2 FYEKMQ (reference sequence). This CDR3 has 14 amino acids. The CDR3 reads CASSFRGGPYEQYF. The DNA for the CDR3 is TGTGCCAGCAGCTTCCGGGGGGGACCCTACGAGCAGTACTTC. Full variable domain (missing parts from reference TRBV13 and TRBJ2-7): AAGVIQSPRHLIKEKRETATLKCYPIPRHDTVYWYQQGPGQDPQFLISFYEKMQSDKGSIPDRFSAQQFSDYHSELNMSSLELGDSALYFCASSFRGGPYEQYFGPGTRLTVT.

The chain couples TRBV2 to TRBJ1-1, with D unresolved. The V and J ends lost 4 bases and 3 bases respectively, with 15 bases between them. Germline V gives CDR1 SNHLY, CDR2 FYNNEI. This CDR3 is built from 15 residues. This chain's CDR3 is CASSGARVSDTEAFF. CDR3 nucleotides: TGTGCCAGCAGTGGCGCGAGAGTCTCGGACACTGAAGCTTTCTTT.

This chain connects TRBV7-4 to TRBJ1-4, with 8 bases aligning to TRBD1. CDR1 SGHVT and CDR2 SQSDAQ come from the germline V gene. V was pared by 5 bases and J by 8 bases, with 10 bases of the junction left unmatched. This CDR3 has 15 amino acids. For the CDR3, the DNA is TGTGCCAGCAGCAGGCACAGGGGGTTGGAGGAAAAACTGTTTTTT. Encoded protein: CASSRHRGLEEKLFF.

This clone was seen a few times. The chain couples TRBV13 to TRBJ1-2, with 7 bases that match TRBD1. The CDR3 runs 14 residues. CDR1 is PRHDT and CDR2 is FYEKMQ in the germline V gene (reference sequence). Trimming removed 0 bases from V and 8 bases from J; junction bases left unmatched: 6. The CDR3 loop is CASSLGTGVRGYTF. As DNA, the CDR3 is TGTGCCAGCAGCTTAGGAACAGGGGTTCGGGGCTACACCTTC.

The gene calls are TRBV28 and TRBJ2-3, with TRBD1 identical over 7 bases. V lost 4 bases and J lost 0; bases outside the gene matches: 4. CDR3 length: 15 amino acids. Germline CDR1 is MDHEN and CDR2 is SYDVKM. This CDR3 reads CASSSQGVSTDTQYF. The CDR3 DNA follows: TGTGCCAGCAGTTCCCAGGGGGTTAGCACAGATACGCAGTATTTT.

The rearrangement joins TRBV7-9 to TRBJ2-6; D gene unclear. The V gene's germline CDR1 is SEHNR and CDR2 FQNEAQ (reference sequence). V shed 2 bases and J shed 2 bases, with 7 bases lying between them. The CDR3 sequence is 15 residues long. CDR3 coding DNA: TGTGCCAGCAGCTTACGGATCGCTGGGGCCAACGTCCTGACTTTC. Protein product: CASSLRIAGANVLTF.

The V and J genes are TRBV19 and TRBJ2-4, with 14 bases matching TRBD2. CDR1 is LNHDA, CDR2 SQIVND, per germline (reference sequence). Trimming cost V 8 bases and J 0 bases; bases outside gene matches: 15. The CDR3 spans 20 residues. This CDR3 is CASGDPAGTSGGLAKNIQYF. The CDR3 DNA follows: TGTGCCAGTGGGGACCCCGCGGGGACTAGCGGGGGACTAGCCAAAAACATTCAGTACTTC.

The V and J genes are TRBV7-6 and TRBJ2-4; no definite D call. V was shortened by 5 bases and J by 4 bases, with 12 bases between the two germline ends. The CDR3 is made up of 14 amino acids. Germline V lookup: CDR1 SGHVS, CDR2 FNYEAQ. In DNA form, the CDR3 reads TGTGCCAGCAGCCCAACGGTGGGGAAAAACATTCAGTACTTC. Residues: CASSPTVGKNIQYF.

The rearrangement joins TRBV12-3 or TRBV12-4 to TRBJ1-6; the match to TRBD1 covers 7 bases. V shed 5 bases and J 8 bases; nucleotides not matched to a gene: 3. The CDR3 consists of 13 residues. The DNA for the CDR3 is TGTGCCAGCAGTGATGACAGGGATTCACCCCTCCACTTT. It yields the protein CASSDDRDSPLHF.

CDR3 DNA: TGTGCCAGCAGCCCCGGACAGGGGCATAATGAAAAACTGTTTTTT. Translation: CASSPGQGHNEKLFF. The genes are TRBV5-4 and TRBJ1-4; TRBD1 matches 9 bases. This CDR3 is built from 15 residues. V was clipped by 4 bases and J by 4 bases; unmatched bases: 5. Germline assignment: CDR1 SGHNT and CDR2 YYREEE (reference sequence).

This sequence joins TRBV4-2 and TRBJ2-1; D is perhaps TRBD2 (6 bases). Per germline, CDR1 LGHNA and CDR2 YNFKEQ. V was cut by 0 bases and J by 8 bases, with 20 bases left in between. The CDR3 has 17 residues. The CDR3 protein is CASSQEADGSFVHEQFF. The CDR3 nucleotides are TGTGCCAGCAGCCAAGAAGCGGACGGGAGCTTTGTACATGAGCAGTTCTTC.

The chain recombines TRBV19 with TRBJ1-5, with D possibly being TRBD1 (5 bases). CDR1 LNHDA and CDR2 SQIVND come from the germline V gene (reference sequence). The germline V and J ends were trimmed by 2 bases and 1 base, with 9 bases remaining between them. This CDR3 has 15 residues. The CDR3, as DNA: TGTGCCAGTAGTATACAGGGTAGGAGCAATCAGCCCCAGCATTTT. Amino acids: CASSIQGRSNQPQHF.